A selection of T cell receptor beta chains follows, all from one sample in a study of STAT3 mutations in large granular lymphocyte leukemia. Libraries were prepared by immunoSEQ multiplex PCR; TCRdb keeps only in-frame clonotypes and omits some of them. This sample yields approximately 22,000 clones, of which less than 95% are seen a single time; approximately 6% belongs to the top ten. Sequencing was carried out using peripheral blood mononuclear cells. The receptors were gathered from a man in his forties or fifties with T-cell large granular lymphocyte leukemia. Some clones in this sample may be carry-over from other donors' samples. CDR3s include the opening cysteine and the closing phenylalanine or tryptophan. Each record gives: D gene, V gene, clone size, J gene, CDR3 DNA, CDR3 protein. D genes are given only for firm matches. Expanded clones are given a class, and other clones once, few, many or no size at all.

>TRBD2|TRBV6-5|-|TRBJ2-1
TGTGCCAGCAGTTTAGCGGGGAGCGCTTACAATGAGCAGTTCTTC
CASSLAGSAYNEQFF
>-|TRBV18|-|TRBJ2-7
TGTGCCAGCTCACCACGGGATGACGAGCAGTACTTC
CASSPRDDEQYF
>-|TRBV27|few|TRBJ2-7
TGTGCCAGCAGCTTGGGTACCCCCTACGAGCAGTACTTC
CASSLGTPYEQYF
>-|TRBV30|-|TRBJ1-5
TGTGCCTGGGGGCAGGGTGCGAATCAGCCCCAGCATTTT
CAWGQGANQPQHF
>-|TRBV14|-|TRBJ2-5
TGTGCCAGCAGCCAGCCTCTCGGGACCCAGTACTTC
CASSQPLGTQYF
>-|TRBV2|-|TRBJ1-5
TGTGCCAGTAATAGAGGGGAGAATAGCAATCAGCCCCAGCATTTT
CASNRGENSNQPQHF
>-|TRBV29-1|-|TRBJ1-2
TGCAGCGTTGAGTTTCAGCGGGGCTACACCTTC
CSVEFQRGYTF
>-|TRBV18|-|TRBJ1-5
TGTGCCAGCTCACCGGTAGATCAGCCCCAGCATTTT
CASSPVDQPQHF
>-|TRBV5-1|-|TRBJ2-5
TGCGCCAGCAGCCTAGGGACATCGCGGGAGACCCAGTACTTC
CASSLGTSRETQYF
>-|TRBV15|-|TRBJ2-7
TGTGCCACCAGCAGAGATCCCGGGAGCTCCTACGAGCAGTACTTC
CATSRDPGSSYEQYF
>-|TRBV29-1|-|TRBJ1-4
TGCAGCGTTGCTTCAGGGGTTAGGCTGTTTTTT
CSVASGVRLFF
>TRBD1|TRBV6-6|-|TRBJ1-2
TGTGCCAGCACCAGATATAAAGGGGGCGACTATGGCTACACCTTC
CASTRYKGGDYGYTF
>-|TRBV27|-|TRBJ2-3
TGTGCCAGCAGTTTGGGGCACTACACAGATACGCAGTATTTT
CASSLGHYTDTQYF
>-|TRBV14|-|TRBJ2-3
TGTGCCAGCAGCCAAGATGGGGGCGCGAATACGCAGTATTTT
CASSQDGGANTQYF
>TRBD2|TRBV6-5|once|TRBJ2-1
TGTGCCAGCAGTTACTATACGCTAGCGGGGGGGGAGCAGTTCTTC
CASSYYTLAGGEQFF
>-|TRBV5-6|once|TRBJ2-7
TGTGCCAGCAGCTTGTATCAGGGCGGCGAGCAGTACTTC
CASSLYQGGEQYF
>-|TRBV29-1|-|TRBJ1-1
TGCAGCGTTGCCCCCATGAACACTGAAGCTTTCTTT
CSVAPMNTEAFF
>-|TRBV27|-|TRBJ1-5
TGTGCCAGCAGTTTCCTCGGGGACAATCAGCCCCAGCATTTT
CASSFLGDNQPQHF
>-|TRBV5-4|-|TRBJ2-1
TGTGCCAGCAGCTTGGTTTCCCCCGACAATGAGCAGTTCTTC
CASSLVSPDNEQFF
>-|TRBV7-9|few|TRBJ1-2
TGTGCCAGCAGCTTGACAGAAGCTAACTATGGCTACACCTTC
CASSLTEANYGYTF
>-|TRBV28|-|TRBJ1-5
TGTGCCAGCCGTAACGGTCAGCCCCAGCATTTT
CASRNGQPQHF
>-|TRBV5-4|-|TRBJ2-5
TGTGCCAGCAGCGCACAAGAGACCCAGTACTTC
CASSAQETQYF
>TRBD2|TRBV10-3|-|TRBJ2-3
TGTGCTACGGGCGGGACTAGCACAACAGATACGCAGTATTTT
CATGGTSTTDTQYF
>-|TRBV5-5|-|TRBJ2-1
TGTGCCAGCAGCTTGCTATACTCCTACAATGAGCAGTTCTTC
CASSLLYSYNEQFF
>-|TRBV4-3|-|TRBJ2-7
TGCGCCAGCAGCCAAGATTATAGTTCCTACGAGCAGTACTTC
CASSQDYSSYEQYF
>TRBD1|TRBV6-6|once|TRBJ2-3
TGTGCCAGCAGTACGCCGGGACAGCGAAACACAGATACGCAGTATTTT
CASSTPGQRNTDTQYF
>-|TRBV10-3|-|TRBJ2-5
TGTGCCACCCGAGGACACATCCAAGAGACCCAGTACTTC
CATRGHIQETQYF
>-|TRBV9|few|TRBJ1-2
TGTGCCAGCAGCGCAGGGCCGAGGAAGGGTGGCTACACCTTC
CASSAGPRKGGYTF